One T cell receptor beta chain is described in this entry. The antigen remains undetermined. This table comes from immunoSEQ multiplex PCR, and its TCRdb copy is limited to in-frame clones, with some not included. The sample includes fewer than 40,000 clones, 82% of them seen just once. This record belongs to a study of Tregs in tolerant kidney transplant recipients. Germline-derived CDR1 and CDR2 are SNHLY and FYNNEI. This CDR3 region has 12 residues. Trimming shortened V by 6 bases and J by 4 bases, and 7 bases separated the two germline ends. Sequencing was carried out using Tregs from blood cultured with allogeneic cells. The source of this sequence is a human donor in good health. This chain uses TRBV2 with TRBJ1-5; no clear D. The CDR3 loop is CASREVNQPQHF. The CDR3 bases are TGTGCCAGCAGGGAGGTTAATCAGCCCCAGCATTTT.